Shown below are 25 T cell receptor beta chains from a single sample sequenced in a study of beta chain features in type 1 diabetes. Every isolated RNA sample was fully reverse transcribed, so sequencing captured expressed TCRB transcripts. Sequencing used immunoSEQ multiplex PCR; TCRdb keeps in-frame clones, though not all of them. The repertoire holds some 270,000 clones, roughly 13% seen once, with about 0.027% in the top ten. Sequenced: naive CD4+ T cells from blood. The receptors shown here come from a woman in her thirties or forties in good health.

This clone has more than one count but fewer than ten. This chain links TRBV7-2 with TRBJ2-7; maybe TRBD1 (5 bases). The CDR3 has 14 amino acids. V was cut by 0 bases and J by 7 bases, with 13 bases left in between. Germline V gene sequence: CDR1 SGHTA, CDR2 FQGNSA. CDR3 DNA: TGTGCCAGCAGCTTAGCTGGGGCGTTCGATGAGCAGTACTTC. Amino acids: CASSLAGAFDEQYF.

The V gene is TRBV6-6, the J gene TRBJ1-3; D unresolved. V lost 2 bases and J 2 bases, leaving 7 bases between the germline ends. This CDR3 contains 14 residues. The germline V gene encodes CDR1 MNHNY and CDR2 SVGAGI (reference sequence). The CDR3 sequence: CASSYTGAGNTIYF. The CDR3, as DNA: TGTGCCAGCAGTTACACCGGAGCTGGAAACACCATATATTTT.

The table lists this clone with a few counts. CDR3 region: CASSMNYEETQYF. DNA of the CDR3: TGTGCCAGTAGTATGAACTACGAGGAGACCCAGTACTTC. This sequence joins TRBV19 and TRBJ2-5, with D unclear. This CDR3 has 13 residues. Germline-derived CDR1 and CDR2 are LNHDA and SQIVND (reference sequence). V lost 3 bases and J lost 5, with 10 bases in between.

There are a few counts of this clone. V is TRBV18 and J is TRBJ1-1; 7 nucleotides agree with TRBD1. V lost 2 bases, J lost 0 bases, and 3 bases stayed unmatched. CDR3 size: 15 residues. Germline assignment: CDR1 KGHSH and CDR2 LQKENI. The CDR3 DNA follows: TGTGCCAGCTCACCAAGACAGGGAATGAACACTGAAGCTTTCTTT. Translation: CASSPRQGMNTEAFF.

The sample holds a few counts of this clone. The rearrangement uses TRBV4-1 and TRBJ2-1; TRBD2 aligns across 7 bases. In germline, CDR1 is MGHRA, CDR2 YSYEKL. This CDR3 is 14 amino acids long. Trimming took 4 bases from V and 7 from J; bases not matched to a gene: 7. In nucleotides, the CDR3 is TGCGCCAGCAGCCCTGGGGACTACAATAATGAGCAGTTCTTC. Translated: CASSPGDYNNEQFF.

This clone occurred a few times. The V gene is TRBV5-1, the J gene TRBJ2-7; 7 positions match TRBD2. V shed 3 bases, J shed 7 bases, and the junction held 7 bases outside the gene matches. Germline assignment: CDR1 SGHRS and CDR2 YFSETQ. The CDR3 has 13 residues. The CDR3 loop reads CASSSGGGLEQYF. The CDR3 bases are TGCGCCAGCAGCTCGGGAGGCGGTTTGGAGCAGTACTTC.

This chain connects TRBV2 to TRBJ2-6, with 9 bases that match TRBD1. CDR1 is SNHLY and CDR2 is FYNNEI in the germline V gene. V lost 6 bases, J lost 0 bases, and 3 bases stayed unmatched. CDR3 length: 16 amino acids. Written as DNA, the CDR3 is TGTGCCAGCAGACCGGGACAGGGCTCTGGGGCCAACGTCCTGACTTTC. Translated: CASRPGQGSGANVLTF.

This clone has a handful of counts. The chain uses TRBV9 and TRBJ2-5; 10 bases are a match to TRBD1. The CDR3 has 16 amino acids. CDR1 is SGDLS and CDR2 is YYNGEE in the germline V gene. The V gene end was trimmed by 3 bases and the J gene end by 5 bases; junction bases not matched to a gene: 10. The CDR3 region has the DNA TGTGCCAGCAGCGGGTCGGGACAGGGGTGGTCGGAGACCCAGTACTTC. This encodes CASSGSGQGWSETQYF.

The chain has TRBV6-1 and TRBJ1-2; TRBD1 might be the D (5 bases). The CDR3 sequence is 13 residues long. Germline V lookup: CDR1 MNHNS, CDR2 SASEGT. V lost 5 bases, J lost 4 bases, and 11 bases lay in between. The CDR3 loop reads CASSPDKLYGYTF. The CDR3 nucleotides read TGTGCCAGCAGTCCGGACAAGCTCTATGGCTACACCTTC.

There are many counts of this clone. CDR3 region: CASSVDPGGGLRNEQFF. CDR3 nucleotide sequence: TGTGCCAGCAGCGTAGATCCCGGCGGGGGCTTGCGGAATGAGCAGTTCTTC. The chain employs TRBV9 and TRBJ2-1; possible D gene TRBD2, 7 bases. V lost 0 bases and J lost 7, with 20 bases in between. This CDR3 contains 17 residues. Germline lookup yields CDR1 SGDLS and CDR2 YYNGEE.

This clone was seen a few times. The chain employs TRBV5-1 and TRBJ2-7; D is possibly TRBD1 (7 bases). V gave up 4 bases and J gave up 4 bases, with 18 bases separating them. The CDR3 is made up of 15 amino acids. Per germline, CDR1 SGHRS and CDR2 YFSETQ. For the CDR3, the DNA is TGCGCCAGCAGCGCGGGCGGGACAGTGGTTTACGAGCAGTACTTC. Protein sequence: CASSAGGTVVYEQYF. The variable domain in full, with the rest retrieved from reference TRBV5-1 and TRBJ2-7, is KAGVTQTPRYLIKTRGQQVTLSCSPISGHRSVSWYQQTPGQGLQFLFEYFSETQRNKGNFPGRFSGRQFSNSRSEMNVSTLELGDSALYLCASSAGGTVVYEQYFGPGTRLTVT.

This clone occurred a few times. One end of the junction fails to match germline, which may point to a read error. The chain couples TRBV7-7 to TRBJ1-1, with unresolved D. This CDR3 has 13 residues. Germline loops: CDR1 SSHAT, CDR2 FNYEAQ (reference sequence). The CDR3 reads CASSRARNTEAFF. The DNA of the CDR3 is TGTGCTAGCAGCCGCGCTCGGAACACTGAAGCTTTCTTT.

The CDR3 here is CASSLDGGGKEQYF. CDR3 bases: TGCGCCAGCAGCTTGGACGGGGGGGGAAAAGAGCAGTACTTC. The chain employs TRBV5-1 and TRBJ2-7; 8 bases align to TRBD2. This CDR3 region has 14 residues. Trimming removed 0 bases from V and 7 bases from J; junction bases left unmatched: 6. Germline CDR1 SGHRS, CDR2 YFSETQ.

This clone showed up just a few times. The chain recombines TRBV18 with TRBJ2-7, with 7 bases lining up with TRBD1. V trimming: 0 bases; J trimming: 2 bases; junction bases outside the gene matches: 7. The CDR3 runs 16 residues. The germline V gene encodes CDR1 KGHSH and CDR2 LQKENI. For the CDR3, the DNA is TGTGCCAGCTCACCACCAACAACCGGGACAGCCTACGAGCAGTACTTC. This gives the protein CASSPPTTGTAYEQYF.

This clone has more than one count but fewer than ten. The identical CDR3 is also encoded by other nucleotide sequences in the sample. The V gene is TRBV7-2, the J gene TRBJ1-5, with TRBD1 identical over 9 bases. The CDR3 is made up of 15 amino acids. CDR1 is SGHTA and CDR2 is FQGNSA in the germline V gene. The V and J ends lost 5 bases and 2 bases, in that order; junction bases with no gene match: 4. In nucleotides, the CDR3 is TGTGCCAGCAGCCCGGACAGGGGTGGCAATCAGCCCCAGCATTTT. This encodes CASSPDRGGNQPQHF.

There are many counts of this clone. V and J are TRBV28 and TRBJ2-6; TRBD2 is a possible D gene (6 bases). Trimming stripped 6 bases from V and 4 bases from J, with 16 bases between. Germline V gives CDR1 MDHEN, CDR2 SYDVKM. The CDR3 totals 16 residues. CDR3 sequence reads: CASSPGRTMGANVLTF. For the CDR3, the DNA is TGTGCCAGCAGCCCAGGGAGGACAATGGGGGCCAACGTCCTGACTTTC.

The table lists this clone with a few counts. The V call is TRBV15, the J call TRBJ1-4; no firm D call. The CDR3 has 13 amino acids. From germline, CDR1 is LNHNV and CDR2 YYDKDF (reference sequence). V gave up 5 bases and J gave up 5 bases, with 9 bases separating them. The CDR3 protein is CATSAQANEKLFF. CDR3 nucleotide sequence: TGTGCCACCAGCGCCCAAGCCAATGAAAAACTGTTTTTT.

The chain couples TRBV2 to TRBJ2-5; D ambiguous. The J call may be mistaken, given a closer DNA end match to TRBJ2-7. CDR1 SNHLY and CDR2 FYNNEI come from the germline V gene. The CDR3 length is 12 residues. CDR3 sequence reads: CASSEVVSEQYF. CDR3 bases: TGTGCCAGCAGTGAAGTCGTATCCGAGCAGTACTTC.

In this sample, this clone turned up a few times. The chain uses TRBV5-1 and TRBJ2-1; D not resolved. Between the trimmed V and J ends, which lost 0 bases and 1 base, there was a span of 8 bases. Germline assignment: CDR1 SGHRS and CDR2 YFSETQ. This CDR3 spans 15 amino acids. Here the CDR3 reads CASSLVTVSYNEQFF. CDR3 nucleotides: TGCGCCAGCAGCTTGGTAACGGTATCCTACAATGAGCAGTTCTTC.

This clone was seen a few times. This chain connects TRBV4-3 to TRBJ1-1, with no clear D. Germline V gives CDR1 LGHNA, CDR2 YSLEER. The CDR3 covers 13 residues. V was clipped by 3 bases and J by 3 bases, with 8 bases between them. This CDR3 is CASSHTRDTEAFF. Here the CDR3 DNA reads TGCGCCAGCAGCCATACCCGGGACACTGAAGCTTTCTTT.

V is TRBV5-4 and J is TRBJ2-3; 12 bases align to TRBD2. Per germline, CDR1 SGHNT and CDR2 YYREEE (reference sequence). Losses at the gene ends were 4 bases for V and 14 bases for J; bases not matched to a gene: 11. CDR3 length: 14 residues. CDR3 sequence (DNA): TGTGCCAGCAGCCTGGGACTAGCGGGCGGTAATCTGTATTTT. It is translated as CASSLGLAGGNLYF.

This clone was observed a few times. The chain employs TRBV5-6 and TRBJ2-3; TRBD2 aligns across 8 bases. The germline CDR1 and CDR2 sequences are SGHDT and YYEEEE. The CDR3 length is 14 residues. The J segment lost 4 bases and the V segment lost 0 bases, leaving 1 base of the junction unmatched. Here the CDR3 reads CASSLAGGSDTQYF. The CDR3 region has the DNA TGTGCCAGCAGCTTGGCGGGGGGGTCAGATACGCAGTATTTT.

The chain joins TRBV18 to TRBJ1-4; 7 nucleotides match TRBD1. The V gene's germline CDR1 is KGHSH and CDR2 LQKENI. V dropped 5 bases and J dropped 5; count of bases not matched to a gene: 8. There are 15 residues in the CDR3. CDR3 sequence (DNA): TGTGCCAGCTCATCGAACAGGGGCCCAAATGAAAAACTGTTTTTT. Translation: CASSSNRGPNEKLFF.

The chain joins TRBV7-9 to TRBJ1-2; the match to TRBD1 covers 11 bases. Germline V gives CDR1 SEHNR, CDR2 FQNEAQ (reference sequence). V trimming: 5 bases; J trimming: 7 bases; junction bases outside the gene matches: 6. CDR3 length equals 14 residues. The CDR3 spells CASSHGQGAGGYTF. In DNA form, the CDR3 reads TGTGCCAGCAGCCACGGACAGGGGGCGGGTGGCTACACCTTC.

The chain uses TRBV15 and TRBJ2-6, with 9 nucleotides matching TRBD1. This CDR3 is 19 amino acids long. V gave up 2 bases and J gave up 2 bases; unmatched junction bases: 10. Per germline, CDR1 LNHNV and CDR2 YYDKDF (reference sequence). CDR3 sequence (DNA): TGTGCCACCAGCAGATACGGGGGACAGGGAATGCCTGGGGCCAACGTCCTGACTTTC. Protein sequence: CATSRYGGQGMPGANVLTF.